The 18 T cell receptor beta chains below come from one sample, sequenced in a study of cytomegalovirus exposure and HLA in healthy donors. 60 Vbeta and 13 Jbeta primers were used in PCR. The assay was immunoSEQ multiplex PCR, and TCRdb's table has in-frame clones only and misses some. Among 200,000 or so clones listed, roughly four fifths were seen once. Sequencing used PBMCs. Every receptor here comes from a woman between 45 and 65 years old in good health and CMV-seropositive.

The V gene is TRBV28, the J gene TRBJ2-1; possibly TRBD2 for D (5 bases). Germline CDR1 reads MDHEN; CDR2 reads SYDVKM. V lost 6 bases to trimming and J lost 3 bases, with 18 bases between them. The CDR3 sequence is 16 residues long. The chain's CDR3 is CASSTKTGLNYNEQFF. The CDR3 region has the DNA TGTGCCAGCAGCACCAAGACCGGACTCAACTACAATGAGCAGTTCTTC. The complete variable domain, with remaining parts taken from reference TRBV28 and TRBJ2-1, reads DVKVTQSSRYLVKRTGEKVFLECVQDMDHENMFWYRQDPGLGLRLIYFSYDVKMKEKGDIPEGYSVSREKKERFSLILESASTNQTSMYLCASSTKTGLNYNEQFFGPGTRLTVL.

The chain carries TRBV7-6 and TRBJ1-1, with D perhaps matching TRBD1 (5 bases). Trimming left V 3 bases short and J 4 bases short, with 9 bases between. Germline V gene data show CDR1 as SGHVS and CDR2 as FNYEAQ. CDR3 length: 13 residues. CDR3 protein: CASSLGGFTEAFF. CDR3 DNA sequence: TGTGCCAGCAGCTTGGGGGGATTCACTGAAGCTTTCTTT.

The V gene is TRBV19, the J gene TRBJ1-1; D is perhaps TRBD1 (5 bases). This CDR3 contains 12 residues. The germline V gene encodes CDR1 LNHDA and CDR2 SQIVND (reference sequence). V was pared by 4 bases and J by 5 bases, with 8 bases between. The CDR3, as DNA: TGTGCCAGTAGTAGGCCAGGGACTGAAGCTTTCTTT. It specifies CASSRPGTEAFF. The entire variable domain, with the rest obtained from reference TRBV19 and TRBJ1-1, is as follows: DGGITQSPKYLFRKEGQNVTLSCEQNLNHDAMYWYRQDPGQGLRLIYYSQIVNDFQKGDIAEGYSVSREKKESFPLTVTSAQKNPTAFYLCASSRPGTEAFFGQGTRLTVV.

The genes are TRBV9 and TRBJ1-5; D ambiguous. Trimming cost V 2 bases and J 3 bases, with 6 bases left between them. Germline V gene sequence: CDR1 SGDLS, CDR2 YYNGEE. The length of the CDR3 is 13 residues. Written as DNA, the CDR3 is TGTGCCAGCAGCGTTGAGCCCAATCAGCCCCAGCATTTT. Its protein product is CASSVEPNQPQHF. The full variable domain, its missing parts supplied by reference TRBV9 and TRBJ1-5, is DSGVTQTPKHLITATGQRVTLRCSPRSGDLSVYWYQQSLDQGLQFLIQYYNGEERAKGNILERFSAQQFPDLHSELNLSSLELGDSALYFCASSVEPNQPQHFGDGTRLSIL.

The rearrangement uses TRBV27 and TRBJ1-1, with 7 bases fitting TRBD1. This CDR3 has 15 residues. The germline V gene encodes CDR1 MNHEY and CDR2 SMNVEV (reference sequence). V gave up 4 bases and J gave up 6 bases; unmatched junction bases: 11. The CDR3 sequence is CASSWGTDFSSEAFF. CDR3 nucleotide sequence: TGTGCCAGCAGTTGGGGGACAGACTTTTCCTCTGAAGCTTTCTTT.

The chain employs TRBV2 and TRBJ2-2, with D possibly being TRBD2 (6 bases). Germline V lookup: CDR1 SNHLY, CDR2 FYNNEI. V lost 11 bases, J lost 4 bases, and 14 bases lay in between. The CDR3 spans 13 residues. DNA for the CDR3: TGTGCCCCGGAGGGGTTCTTCACCGGGGAGCTGTTTTTT. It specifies CAPEGFFTGELFF.

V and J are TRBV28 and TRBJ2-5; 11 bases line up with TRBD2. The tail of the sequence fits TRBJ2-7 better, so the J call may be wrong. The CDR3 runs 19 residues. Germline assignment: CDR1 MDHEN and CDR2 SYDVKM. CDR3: CASSSPLAGGLPFSYEQYF. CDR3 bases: TGTGCCAGCAGTTCACCCCTAGCGGGAGGCCTCCCATTCTCCTACGAGCAGTACTTC.

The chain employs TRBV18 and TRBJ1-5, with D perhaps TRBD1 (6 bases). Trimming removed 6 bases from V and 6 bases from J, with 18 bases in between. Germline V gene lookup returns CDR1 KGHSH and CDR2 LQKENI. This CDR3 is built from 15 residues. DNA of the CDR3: TGTGCCAGCTCCCTGGACAGTAACAAAGGTCAGCCCCAGCATTTT. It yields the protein CASSLDSNKGQPQHF.

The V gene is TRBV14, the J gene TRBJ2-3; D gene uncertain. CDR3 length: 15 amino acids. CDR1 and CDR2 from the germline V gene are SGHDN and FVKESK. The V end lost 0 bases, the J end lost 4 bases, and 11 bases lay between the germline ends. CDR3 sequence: CASSQDIVPADTQYF. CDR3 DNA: TGTGCCAGCAGCCAAGATATCGTCCCCGCAGATACGCAGTATTTT.

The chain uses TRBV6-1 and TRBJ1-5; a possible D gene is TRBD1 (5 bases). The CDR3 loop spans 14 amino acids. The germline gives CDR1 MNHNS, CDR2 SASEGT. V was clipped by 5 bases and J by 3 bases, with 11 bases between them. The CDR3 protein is CASSIQVLNQPQHF. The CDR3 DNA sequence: TGTGCCAGCAGTATACAGGTCCTCAATCAGCCCCAGCATTTT.

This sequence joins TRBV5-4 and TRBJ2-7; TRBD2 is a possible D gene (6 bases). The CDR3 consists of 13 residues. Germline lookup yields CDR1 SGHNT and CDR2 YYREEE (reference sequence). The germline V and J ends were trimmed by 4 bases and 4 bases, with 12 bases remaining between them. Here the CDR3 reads CASSLTGTYEQYF. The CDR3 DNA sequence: TGTGCCAGCAGCCTCACCGGGACTTACGAGCAGTACTTC.

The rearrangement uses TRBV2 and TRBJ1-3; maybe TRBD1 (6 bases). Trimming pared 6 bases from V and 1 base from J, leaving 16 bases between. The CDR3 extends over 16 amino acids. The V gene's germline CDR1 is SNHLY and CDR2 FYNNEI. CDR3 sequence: CASSRQALRSGNTIYF. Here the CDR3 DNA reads TGTGCCAGCAGCCGACAGGCACTGAGGTCTGGAAACACCATATATTTT.

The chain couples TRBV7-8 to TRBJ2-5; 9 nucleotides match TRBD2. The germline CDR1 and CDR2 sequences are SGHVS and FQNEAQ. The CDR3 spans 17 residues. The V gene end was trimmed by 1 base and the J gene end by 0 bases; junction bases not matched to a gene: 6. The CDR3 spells CASSLDSSGVYQETQYF. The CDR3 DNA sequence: TGTGCCAGCAGCTTAGATTCTAGCGGGGTATACCAAGAGACCCAGTACTTC.

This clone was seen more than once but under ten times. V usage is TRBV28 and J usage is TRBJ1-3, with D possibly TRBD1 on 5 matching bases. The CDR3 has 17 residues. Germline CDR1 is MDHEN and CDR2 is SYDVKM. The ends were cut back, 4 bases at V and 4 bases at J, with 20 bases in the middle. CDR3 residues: CASSSGHTRYLGNTIYF. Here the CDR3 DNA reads TGTGCCAGCAGTTCAGGACACACAAGGTACCTAGGAAACACCATATATTTT.

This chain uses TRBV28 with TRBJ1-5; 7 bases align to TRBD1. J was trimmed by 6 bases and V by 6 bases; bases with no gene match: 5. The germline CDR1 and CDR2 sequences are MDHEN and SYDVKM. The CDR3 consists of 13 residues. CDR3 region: CASRGQAGQPQHF. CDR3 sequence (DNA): TGTGCCAGCAGAGGACAGGCTGGTCAGCCCCAGCATTTT.

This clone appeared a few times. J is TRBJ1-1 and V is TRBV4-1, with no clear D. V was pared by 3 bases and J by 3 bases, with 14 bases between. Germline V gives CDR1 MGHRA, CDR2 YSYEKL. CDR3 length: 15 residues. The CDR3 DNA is TGCGCCAGCAGCCATTCTATCGGGATTGACACTGAAGCTTTCTTT. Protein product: CASSHSIGIDTEAFF.

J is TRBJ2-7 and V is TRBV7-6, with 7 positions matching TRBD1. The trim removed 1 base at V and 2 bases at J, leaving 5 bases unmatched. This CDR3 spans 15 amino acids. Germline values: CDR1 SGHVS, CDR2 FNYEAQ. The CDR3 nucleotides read TGTGCCAGCAGCTTAGAAGGGACAGTCGCCTACGAGCAGTACTTC. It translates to CASSLEGTVAYEQYF.

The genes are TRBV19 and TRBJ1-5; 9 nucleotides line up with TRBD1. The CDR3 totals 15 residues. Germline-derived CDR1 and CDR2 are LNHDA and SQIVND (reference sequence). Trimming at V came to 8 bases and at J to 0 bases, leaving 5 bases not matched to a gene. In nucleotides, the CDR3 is TGTGCCAGTGCTTGGGACAGGGATAGCAATCAGCCCCAGCATTTT. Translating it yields CASAWDRDSNQPQHF.